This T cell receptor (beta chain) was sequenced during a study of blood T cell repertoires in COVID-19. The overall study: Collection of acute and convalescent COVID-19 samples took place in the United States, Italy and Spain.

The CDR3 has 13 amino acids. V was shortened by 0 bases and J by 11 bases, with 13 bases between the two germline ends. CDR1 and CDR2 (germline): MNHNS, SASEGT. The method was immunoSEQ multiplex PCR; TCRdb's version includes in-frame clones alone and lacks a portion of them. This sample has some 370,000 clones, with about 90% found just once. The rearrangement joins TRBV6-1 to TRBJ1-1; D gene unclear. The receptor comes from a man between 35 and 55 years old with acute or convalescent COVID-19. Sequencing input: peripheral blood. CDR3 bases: TGTGCCAGCAGTGAAGCGCAACAGCTTAGGGCTTTCTTT. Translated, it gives CASSEAQQLRAFF.